This T cell receptor (beta chain) appears in the sequencing data of a study of cytomegalovirus exposure and HLA in healthy donors. The CDR3 consists of 14 residues. V lost 6 bases to trimming and J lost 0 bases, with 12 bases between them. Germline V gene lookup returns CDR1 SGHNT and CDR2 YENEEA. Researchers ran the PCR with 60 Vbeta and 13 Jbeta primers. Method: immunoSEQ multiplex PCR; TCRdb's copy keeps in-frame clones and lacks some. The data hold some 170,000 clones, with 65% to 75% observed a single time. Material: PBMCs. V usage is TRBV11-3 and J usage is TRBJ2-7; weak D call: TRBD1 (6 bases). The TCR comes from a human donor in good health. The chain's CDR3 is CASRKDSLSYEQYF. The CDR3 DNA sequence: TGTGCCAGCAGAAAGGACAGCCTCTCCTACGAGCAGTACTTC.